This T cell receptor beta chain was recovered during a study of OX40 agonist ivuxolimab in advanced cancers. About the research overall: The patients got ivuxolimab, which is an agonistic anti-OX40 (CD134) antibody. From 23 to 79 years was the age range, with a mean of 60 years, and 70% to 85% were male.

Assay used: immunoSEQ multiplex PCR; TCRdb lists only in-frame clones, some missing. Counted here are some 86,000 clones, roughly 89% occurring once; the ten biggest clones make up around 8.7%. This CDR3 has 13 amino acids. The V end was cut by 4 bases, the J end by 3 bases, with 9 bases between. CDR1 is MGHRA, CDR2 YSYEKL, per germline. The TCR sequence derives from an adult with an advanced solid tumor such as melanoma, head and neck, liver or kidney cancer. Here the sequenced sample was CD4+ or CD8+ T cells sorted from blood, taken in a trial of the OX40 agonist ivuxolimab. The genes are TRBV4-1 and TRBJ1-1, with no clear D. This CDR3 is CASSPERDTEAFF. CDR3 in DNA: TGCGCCAGCAGCCCAGAGAGGGACACTGAAGCTTTCTTT.